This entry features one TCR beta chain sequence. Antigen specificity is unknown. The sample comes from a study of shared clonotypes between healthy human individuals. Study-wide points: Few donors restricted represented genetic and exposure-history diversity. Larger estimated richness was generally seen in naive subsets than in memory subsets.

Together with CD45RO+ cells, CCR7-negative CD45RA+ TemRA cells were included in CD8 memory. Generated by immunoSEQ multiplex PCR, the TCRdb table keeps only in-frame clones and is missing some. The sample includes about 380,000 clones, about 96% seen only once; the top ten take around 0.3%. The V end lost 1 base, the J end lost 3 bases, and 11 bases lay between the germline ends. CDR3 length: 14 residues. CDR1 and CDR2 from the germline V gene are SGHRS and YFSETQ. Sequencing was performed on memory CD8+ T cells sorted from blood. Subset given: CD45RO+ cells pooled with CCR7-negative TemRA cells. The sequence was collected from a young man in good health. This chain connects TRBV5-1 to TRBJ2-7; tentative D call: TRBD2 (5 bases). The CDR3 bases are TGCGCCAGCAGCTTGCCCGAGCGGCGCTACGAGCAGTACTTC. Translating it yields CASSLPERRYEQYF.